The sequence of this TCR beta chain was determined in a study of tumor-infiltrating lymphocytes in primary liver carcinoma. Germline V lookup: CDR1 MGHRA, CDR2 YSYEKL. This CDR3 spans 16 amino acids. Co-extraction of RNA and DNA was performed on 20-30 mg of unsorted bulk tissue. On this clonotype: One end of the junction varies from germline; a read error may be responsible.

The investigators made TCR beta cDNA from approximately 0.5 ug total RNA, using a constant-region primer. For TCR beta, libraries were produced by three nested multiplex PCR rounds using slightly modified ARM-PCR. With TRBV1-TRBV30 forward primers and a C-beta reverse primer, the first two PCR rounds were run for approximately 10 cycles each. TCRdb analysed the multiplex PCR reads with MiXCR anew, one entry per CDR3 protein. The sample contains around 100,000 distinct CDR3 sequences, about three quarters of which appear only once. Sequenced: liver tumor tissue from sampling region 5. The subset: tumor region T5, tumor centre. The receptor was isolated from a woman aged 60-75 years with primary liver carcinoma and hepatitis B virus infection. This chain joins TRBV4-1 and TRBJ2-1; D possibly corresponds to TRBD2 (6 bases). The CDR3 is CVSSHPTCGAYNEQFF. Written as DNA, the CDR3 is TGCGTCAGCAGCCATCCCACCTGCGGGGCCTACAATGAGCAGTTCTTC.